This T cell receptor (beta chain) was obtained from a study of T cells in Graves' hyperthyroidism and ophthalmopathy. The TCR beta CDR3 regions underwent amplification using RNA transcripts as the source. With the HTBI primer set, the TCR CDR3 went through a first round of RT-PCR. MiXCR, run by TCRdb on the multiplex PCR reads, gives a single entry per CDR3 protein. The sample lists 370,000 or so distinct CDR3 sequences, 15% to 17% occurring once. The junction had 4 bases not matched to a gene; V was cut back by 0 bases and J by 1 base. This CDR3 comprises 16 residues. CDR1 and CDR2 (germline): MNHEY, SVGEGT.

Sequenced: blood. This TCR came from a woman younger than 30 with Graves' hyperthyroidism that later progressed to Graves' ophthalmopathy. The gene calls are TRBV6-2 or TRBV6-3 and TRBJ2-5; 8 bases map to TRBD2. The CDR3 is CASSYSAGDGQETQYF. In nucleotides, the CDR3 is TGTGCCAGCAGTTACTCAGCGGGAGACGGCCAAGAGACCCAGTACTTC.